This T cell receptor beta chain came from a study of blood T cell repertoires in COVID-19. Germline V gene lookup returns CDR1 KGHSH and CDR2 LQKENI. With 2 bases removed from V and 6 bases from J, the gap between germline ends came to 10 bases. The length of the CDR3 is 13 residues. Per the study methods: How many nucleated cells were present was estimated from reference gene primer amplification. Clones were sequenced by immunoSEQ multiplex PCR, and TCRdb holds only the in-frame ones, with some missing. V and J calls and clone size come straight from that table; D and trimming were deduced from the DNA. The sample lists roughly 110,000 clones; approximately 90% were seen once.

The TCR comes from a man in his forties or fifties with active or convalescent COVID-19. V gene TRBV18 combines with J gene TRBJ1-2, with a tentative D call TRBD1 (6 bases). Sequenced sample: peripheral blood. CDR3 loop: CASSPGQMNGYTF. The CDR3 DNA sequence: TGTGCCAGCTCACCAGGACAGATGAATGGCTACACCTTC.